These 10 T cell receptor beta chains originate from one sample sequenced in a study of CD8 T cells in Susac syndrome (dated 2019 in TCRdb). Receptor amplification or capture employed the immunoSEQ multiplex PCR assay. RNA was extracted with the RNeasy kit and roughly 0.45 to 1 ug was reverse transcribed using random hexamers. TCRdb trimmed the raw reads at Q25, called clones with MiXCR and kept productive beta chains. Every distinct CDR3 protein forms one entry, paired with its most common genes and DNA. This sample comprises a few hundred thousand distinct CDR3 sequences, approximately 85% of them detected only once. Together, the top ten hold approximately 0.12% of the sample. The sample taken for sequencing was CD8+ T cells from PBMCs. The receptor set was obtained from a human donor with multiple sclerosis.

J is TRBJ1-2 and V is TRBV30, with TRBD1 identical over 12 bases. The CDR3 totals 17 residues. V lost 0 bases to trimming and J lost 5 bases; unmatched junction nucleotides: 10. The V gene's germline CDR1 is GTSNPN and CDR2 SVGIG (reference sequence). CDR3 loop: CAWSVLGQGAPYYGYTF. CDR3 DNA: TGTGCCTGGAGTGTACTGGGACAGGGGGCCCCCTATTATGGCTACACCTTC. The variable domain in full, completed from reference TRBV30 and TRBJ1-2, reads SQTIHQWPATLVQPVGSPLSLECTVEGTSNPNLYWYRQAAGRGLQLLFYSVGIGQISSEVPQNLSASRPQDRQFILSSKKLLLSDSGFYLCAWSVLGQGAPYYGYTFGSGTRLTVV.

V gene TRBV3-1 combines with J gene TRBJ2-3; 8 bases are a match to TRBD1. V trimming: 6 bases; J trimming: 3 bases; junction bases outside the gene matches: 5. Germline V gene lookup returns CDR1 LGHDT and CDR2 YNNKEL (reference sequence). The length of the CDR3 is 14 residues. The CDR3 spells CASSRTGTTDTQYF. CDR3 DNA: TGTGCCAGCAGTCGGACAGGGACTACAGATACGCAGTATTTT.

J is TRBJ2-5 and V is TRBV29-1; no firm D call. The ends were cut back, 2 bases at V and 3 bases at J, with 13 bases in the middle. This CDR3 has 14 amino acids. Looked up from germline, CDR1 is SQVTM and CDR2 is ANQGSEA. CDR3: CSVEYSEEEETQYF. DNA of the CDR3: TGCAGCGTTGAATACAGCGAGGAAGAAGAGACCCAGTACTTC. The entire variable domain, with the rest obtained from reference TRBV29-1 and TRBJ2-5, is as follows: SAVISQKPSRDICQRGTSLTIQCQVDSQVTMMFWYRQQPGQSLTLIATANQGSEATYESGFVIDKFPISRPNLTFSTLTVSNMSPEDSSIYLCSVEYSEEEETQYFGPGTRLLVL.

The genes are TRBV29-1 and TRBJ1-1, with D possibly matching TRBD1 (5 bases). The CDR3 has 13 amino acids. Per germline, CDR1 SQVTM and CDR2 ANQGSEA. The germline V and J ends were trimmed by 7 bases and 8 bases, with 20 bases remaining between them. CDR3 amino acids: CSAQGQPLLEAFF. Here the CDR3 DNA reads TGCAGCGCGCAGGGCCAGCCTTTACTGGAAGCTTTCTTT.

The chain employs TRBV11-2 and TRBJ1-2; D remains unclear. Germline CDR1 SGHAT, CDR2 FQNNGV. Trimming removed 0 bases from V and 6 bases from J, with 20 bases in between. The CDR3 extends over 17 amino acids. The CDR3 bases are TGTGCCAGCAGCTTAGAATTTTACTCTGCGAGGTCACATGGCTACACCTTC. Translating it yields CASSLEFYSARSHGYTF.

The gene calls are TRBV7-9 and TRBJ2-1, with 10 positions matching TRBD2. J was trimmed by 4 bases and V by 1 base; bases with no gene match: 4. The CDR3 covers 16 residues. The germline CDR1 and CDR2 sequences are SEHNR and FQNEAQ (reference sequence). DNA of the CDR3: TGTGCCAGCAGCTTAGAAGGACTAGCGGCGTACAATGAGCAGTTCTTC. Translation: CASSLEGLAAYNEQFF.

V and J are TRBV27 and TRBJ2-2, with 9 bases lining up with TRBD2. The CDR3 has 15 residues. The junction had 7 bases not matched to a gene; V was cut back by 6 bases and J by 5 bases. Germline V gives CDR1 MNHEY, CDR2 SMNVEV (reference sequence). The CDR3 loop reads CASSISGGGTGELFF. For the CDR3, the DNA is TGTGCCAGCAGCATTAGCGGGGGCGGGACCGGGGAGCTGTTTTTT.

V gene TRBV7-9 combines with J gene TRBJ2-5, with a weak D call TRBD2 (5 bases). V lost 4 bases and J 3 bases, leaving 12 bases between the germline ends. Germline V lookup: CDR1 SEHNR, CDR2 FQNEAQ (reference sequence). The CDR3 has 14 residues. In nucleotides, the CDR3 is TGTGCCAGCAGCTCCGGGATGCGAAAAGAGACCCAGTACTTC. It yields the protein CASSSGMRKETQYF.

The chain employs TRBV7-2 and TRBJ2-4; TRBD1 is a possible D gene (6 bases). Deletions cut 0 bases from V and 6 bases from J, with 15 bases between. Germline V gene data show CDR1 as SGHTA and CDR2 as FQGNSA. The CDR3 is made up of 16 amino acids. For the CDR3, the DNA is TGTGCCAGCAGCTTAGCTTTACAGGGATCGCTAAACATTCAGTACTTC. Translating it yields CASSLALQGSLNIQYF.

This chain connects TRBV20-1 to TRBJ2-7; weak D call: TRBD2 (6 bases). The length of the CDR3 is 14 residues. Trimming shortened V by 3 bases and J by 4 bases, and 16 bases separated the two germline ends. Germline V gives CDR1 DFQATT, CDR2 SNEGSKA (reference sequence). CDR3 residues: CSASKGLPGYEQYF. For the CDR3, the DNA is TGCAGTGCTAGTAAGGGACTCCCGGGTTACGAGCAGTACTTC.